This TCR beta chain was found in a study of cytomegalovirus exposure and HLA in healthy donors (TCRdb year 2017). About the investigation overall: In an earlier analysis of some 610 of the donors, 250 to 300 Gb of sequence data and approximately 100 million unique TCR beta sequences from approximately 180 million T cells were reported. Roughly 290 gigabases of sequencing data and approximately 91 million unique TCR sequences made up an early release that covered nearly 650 HLA-typed donors. Of the roughly 400 genotyped donors, roughly 85% fell in the genetic ancestry cluster associated with self-reported Caucasian donors. The study aimed to test whether signatures of past pathogen exposure could be identified by cataloging public T cell receptors. The T cell repertoires of around 670 subjects were profiled by immunosequencing and related to cytomegalovirus serostatus. In addition to the first cohort of around 670 subjects, a separate validation cohort of under 150 different subjects was used. To predict cytomegalovirus infection status, the study combined high-throughput TCR immunosequencing, statistical association of individual TCRs with disease status, and machine learning. In a later analysis, previously published TCR beta repertoires from some 640 donors were re-analyzed and high-resolution HLA genotyping was added so that TCR occurrence patterns could be studied. Rather than using new phenotypic data, the later analysis identified candidate immune exposures from TCR beta sequences and from how often those sequences occurred across donors. In an earlier analysis of 587 of the donors, high-throughput TCR beta sequencing was used to judge whether each TCR beta V gene segment behaved as functional or pseudogenic. Donor age, sex, ethnicity and CMV serostatus were compiled alongside the repertoire data. In a later genetic analysis, genome-wide SNP genotypes for about 60% of the 666 donors were used, and that subset was treated as a discovery cohort. All discovery cohort repertoires had been generated using a single sequencing platform. Both class I and class II loci were covered by HLA typing, at four-digit resolution. Typing coverage varied by locus: about 629-630 donors for A, B, C, DRB1 and DQB1; roughly 500 for DQA1; about 590 for DPA1; around 450 for DPB1. About five DR-DQ haplotypes were treated as single units for association and clustering because of strong linkage in the cohort. On average, 235,054 unique TCR beta nucleotide sequences were sequenced per donor among 398 genotyped donors of the cohort, with 15% to 20% of those sequences being non-productive. Overall study outcomes, separate from this receptor: A group of highly shared sequence variants was considered likely to be a technical artifact of the sequencing pipeline. Assigning TCR associations to individual alleles was difficult when HLA alleles, especially DR and DQ, strongly co-occurred. Roughly uniform sequencing depth across donors was assumed in presence/absence analyses, although this assumption may not hold. In a later analysis, several top co-occurrence clusters were reported to appear linked to parvovirus B19, influenza, CMV and Epstein-Barr virus. An earlier analysis of approximately 600 of the donors showed that most TCR beta V segments appeared in productive rearrangements either about 87% or about 30% of the time, which broadly matched IMGT annotations. In a later genetic analysis, fewer N-insertions in productive TCRs were reported among donors in an Asian-associated ancestry cluster than the approximately 710-donor mean. For the cohort, immune exposure information was limited to CMV serostatus. Linkage disequilibrium might explain the correlated functional status among segregating V segments, but an unknown experimental factor could not be ruled out. In vitro tests confirmed that a few of the cytomegalovirus-associated TCR beta chains recognize cytomegalovirus antigens. A later genetic analysis associated a missense DCLRE1C variant with V-gene and J-gene trimming of TCR beta chains, and an independent cohort replicated the association. A later analysis associated about 17,000 TCR beta sequences with specific HLA alleles at a false discovery rate of 0.05. Because counts were too low, roughly 18 rarely observed V segments, including chromosome 9 orphons, were left out of the earlier analysis of a few hundred of the donors. Because some donors lacked HLA typing at each locus, the association tests relied only on the typed subset. In the study, about 150 TCR beta chains were listed as associated with cytomegalovirus. This cohort had only TCR beta chains sequenced, and the lack of alpha or paired-chain data limited which features could be detected. Cytomegalovirus status was reported to be diagnosed by the classifier with high specificity and sensitivity in both the original and validation cohorts. A later analysis found that HLA-associated TCR beta chains were more clonally expanded and had lower generation probabilities than equally common non-associated chains. Most TCR sequences were observed very rarely across donors, whereas some public TCRs were present in many individuals. A later analysis found that most CMV-associated TCR beta chains appeared HLA-restricted, with HLA associations seemingly driven largely by CMV exposure. In a later analysis, the rate of TCR association differed among HLA loci, with DRB1 alleles having the most associated TCRs and HLA-C alleles having the fewest. It was suggested by the authors that the approach could potentially be generalized to other disease states and immunological phenotypes. The 87-base-pair reads could not distinguish some IMGT-functional V segments, including TRBV6-2 and TRBV6-3, so those segments were excluded. A further reported finding was that TCR beta sequences accurately predicted the HLA-A and HLA-B alleles for most subjects in the first cohort.

On this clone: Its cognate antigen has yet to be identified. No qualities accompany the bases; no much larger clone lies one base away.

The cohort was made up of roughly 670 healthy bone marrow donors. All cohort members were sampled while nominally healthy, although unrecorded immune exposures were likely present. The donor tested CMV seropositive and was one of the 289 seropositive cohort members. Every donor gave a peripheral blood sample, and the peripheral blood mononuclear cells from that sample were used for TCR beta sequencing. Genomic DNA extraction from the blood cell samples was performed with the Qiagen DNeasy Blood Extraction Kit. Taken from cysteine to phenylalanine, the CDR3 has 16 residues. Kept here is only the CDR3 DNA, which spans 48 bases and is read in frame from base 1. V loses 2 bases at its end and J loses 3 bases; junction bases beyond the gene matches: 8. Taken from the germline V gene (reference sequence), the CDR1 and CDR2 loops are GTSNPN and SVGIG. Libraries were made using the immunoSEQ multiplex PCR assay. The multiplex PCR relied on a mix of 60 forward primers for TCR Vbeta segments and 13 reverse primers for TCR Jbeta segments. The CDR3 region of rearranged TCR beta genes was amplified from genomic DNA by a multiplex PCR assay. On the Illumina HiSeq System, the amplified TCR beta libraries were sequenced as 87-base-pair reads. Regarding the original processing steps: A later analysis tallied around 87 million unique TCR beta chains across the roughly 610 repertoires, and around 12 million of those chains were shared by two or more donors. Raw reads were error-corrected and collapsed into unique sequences with a nearest-neighbor algorithm that merged closely related sequences to remove PCR and sequencing errors. Alignment of CDR3 sequences to IMGT reference sequences was used to assign V, D and J gene segments. For a sequence to be retained, a match of at least six nucleotides to both a V gene segment and a J gene segment was required. A rearrangement was called productive if the CDR3 had no stop codons and remained in frame with V and J, and every other rearrangement was called non-productive. CDR3 was defined by IMGT convention, running from the second conserved V-encoded cysteine to the conserved J-encoded phenylalanine. In an earlier analysis of 587 of the donors, sequences lacking an unambiguous match to a single V gene segment were excluded. An earlier analysis of some 500 of the donors classified V segments as functional when productive rearrangements were above 56.7% and as segregating when the standard deviation between donors was above 5%. A statistical classification framework was developed to diagnose cytomegalovirus status using the catalog of TCR beta chain sequences. A later analysis assigned V and J genes by comparing TCR nucleotide sequences with IMGT/GENE-DB human TR gene sequences. In a later analysis, CDR3 sequences and most-parsimonious VDJ recombination scenarios were assigned using the TCRdist pipeline. In a later analysis, each TCR beta chain was defined by its CDR3 amino acid sequence together with its V-gene family, and reads lacking a unique V-gene family were excluded. To address suspected cross-contamination and a sequencing artifact, a later analysis removed 450 to 700 highly shared, low-generation-probability nucleotide sequences. In a later analysis, a clonal expansion index for each public chain was calculated from normalized within-repertoire ranks of inferred template counts. In a later analysis, generation probabilities were computed with a VDJ recombination model fitted to out-of-frame rearrangements, and the resulting probabilities were checked against IGoR. A later analysis scored TCR-TCR, TCR-HLA and TCR-CMV co-occurrence with hypergeometric tests, applying a repertoire-size bias correction to TCR pairs. In a later analysis, false discovery rates were estimated by permuting HLA or CMV assignments 20 times. A later analysis grouped co-occurring TCRs with DBSCAN, adding TCRdist sequence similarity when clustering within HLA-allele-positive subsets. Repertoires with fewer than 30,000 or more than 120,000 public chains, plus five repertoires with anomalous nucleotide sharing, were excluded from co-occurrence clustering. Drawn from immuneACCESS, this table holds only the in-frame rearrangements with V and J called that TCRdb kept. Clones are partly lost; checked studies trace under half to an unresolved V gene and leave the rest unexplained. That table supplies the V and J calls and clone size; D and trimming were determined from the DNA. For this sample the table gives more than 80,000 clones, of which roughly 74% were detected only once. The top ten hold approximately 14% of the sample.

The TCR comes from a woman between 70 and 85 years old in good health and CMV-seropositive. Sequencing was carried out using PBMCs. In this chain, TRBV30 is recombined with TRBJ2-1; 9 middle bases align to TRBD2. Read as DNA, the sequence is TGTGCCTGGAGTCCCGACCCTAGCGGGAACTACAATGAGCAGTTCTTC. Its protein reads: CAWSPDPSGNYNEQFF.